A selection of T cell receptor beta chains follows, all from one sample in a study of cytomegalovirus exposure and HLA in healthy donors. Sequencing was performed with immunoSEQ multiplex PCR; in TCRdb, only in-frame clones are kept and a portion is missing. This table holds approximately 170,000 clones, roughly 79% found once. Sequenced sample: PBMCs. The receptors derive from a man between 35 and 55 years old in good health and CMV-seronegative. CDR3s include the opening cysteine and the closing phenylalanine or tryptophan. A D gene is named only where the DNA matches it firmly. Size is stated for part of the rows, as once, few or many counts, or as a class when the clone is expanded.

TRBV5-4	-	TRBJ2-1	-	17	TGTGCCAGCAGCTTGGGGGGTGCAGAGGGGGAATACAATGAGCAGTTCTTC	CASSLGGAEGEYNEQFF
TRBV10-3	once	TRBJ1-2	-	14	TGTGCCATCAGTGGGGGACAACATATCTATGGCTACACCTTC	CAISGGQHIYGYTF
TRBV5-5	-	TRBJ1-2	-	12	TGTGCCAGCAGCTTATCCCTTTATGGCTACACCTTC	CASSLSLYGYTF
TRBV7-3	-	TRBJ1-4	-	15	TGTGCCAGCAGCTTACTAGGTCCACCTAATGAAAAACTGTTTTTT	CASSLLGPPNEKLFF
TRBV9	once	TRBJ2-2	TRBD2	17	TGTGCCAGCAGCGTAGGACTAGCGGGAGACAGCACCGGGGAGCTGTTTTTT	CASSVGLAGDSTGELFF
TRBV28	-	TRBJ1-1	TRBD1	12	TGTGCCAGCAGCGGACAGGCTGAAGAAGCTTTCTTT	CASSGQAEEAFF
TRBV5-5	-	TRBJ2-3	-	16	TGTGCCAGCAGCTTGGGAGGCGTCGCGGGAACAGATACGCAGTATTTT	CASSLGGVAGTDTQYF
TRBV5-6	-	TRBJ2-7	-	14	TGTGCCAGCAGCTCAACTAGGGGGGGGCACGAGCAGTACTTC	CASSSTRGGHEQYF
TRBV7-9	-	TRBJ2-7	-	15	TGTGCCAGCAGCCGCCACGGGTCGAGCTCCTACGAGCAGTACTTC	CASSRHGSSSYEQYF
TRBV2	once	TRBJ2-1	TRBD1	15	TGTGCCAGCAGCACCGGGACAGGGACGTACAATGAGCAGTTCTTC	CASSTGTGTYNEQFF
TRBV5-1	-	TRBJ1-1	-	12	TGCGCCAGCAGCCTGGGACTAGGATTGGCTTTCTTT	CASSLGLGLAFF
TRBV2	-	TRBJ2-1	TRBD2	16	TGTGCCAGCAATCCGTGGGCGGGAGGGCGAAATGATGAGCAGTTCTTC	CASNPWAGGRNDEQFF
TRBV7-9	-	TRBJ2-5	TRBD1	13	TGTTCCAGCAGCCAGGACAGGGGTCAGACCCAGTACTTC	CSSSQDRGQTQYF
TRBV25-1	few	TRBJ2-7	-	17	TGTGCCAGGCCTAGCTGCGGGGGACAAGTCCCAGCCTACGAGCAGTACTTC	CARPSCGGQVPAYEQYF
TRBV2	-	TRBJ2-5	-	15	TGTGCCAGCACTGCCAACCAGGGGTACCAAGAGACCCAGTACTTC	CASTANQGYQETQYF
TRBV19	few	TRBJ2-1	TRBD1	15	TGTGCCAGTAGTAGTAACAGGGGGCGCGACAGAGAGCAGTTCTTC	CASSSNRGRDREQFF
TRBV7-6	few	TRBJ2-7	-	12	TGTGCCAGCAGCAATCAGTACTACGAGCAGTACTTC	CASSNQYYEQYF
TRBV30	-	TRBJ2-5	TRBD2	16	TGTGCCTCTGGATCATTGGCTAGCGGGAGCGGCGAGACCCAGTACTTC	CASGSLASGSGETQYF
TRBV5-1	-	TRBJ2-2	-	16	TGCGCCAGCAGCTTACTAGGTGAGGGGAACACCGGGGAGCTGTTTTTT	CASSLLGEGNTGELFF
TRBV6-1	-	TRBJ1-1	-	14	TGTGCCAGCAGGCCTACAGGGCCGGAGCCTGAAGCTTTCTTT	CASRPTGPEPEAFF
TRBV27	-	TRBJ2-2	TRBD1	14	TGTGCCAGCAGTCTAGGGACAGGGACCGGGGAGCTGTTTTTT	CASSLGTGTGELFF
TRBV19	-	TRBJ2-3	TRBD2	14	TGTGCCAGTAGTAGGCCTAGCGGAACAGATACGCAGTATTTT	CASSRPSGTDTQYF